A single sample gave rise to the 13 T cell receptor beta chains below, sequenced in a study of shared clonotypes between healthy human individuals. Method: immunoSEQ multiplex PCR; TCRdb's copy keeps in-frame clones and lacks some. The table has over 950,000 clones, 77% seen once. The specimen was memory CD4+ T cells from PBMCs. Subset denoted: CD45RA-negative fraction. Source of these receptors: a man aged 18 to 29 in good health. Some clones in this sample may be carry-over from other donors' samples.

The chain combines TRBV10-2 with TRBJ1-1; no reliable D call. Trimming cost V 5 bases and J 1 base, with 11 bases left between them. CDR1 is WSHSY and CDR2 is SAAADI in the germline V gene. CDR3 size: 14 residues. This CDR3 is CASSSRVENTEAFF. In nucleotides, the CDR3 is TGCGCCAGCAGTTCCCGGGTGGAGAACACTGAAGCTTTCTTT.

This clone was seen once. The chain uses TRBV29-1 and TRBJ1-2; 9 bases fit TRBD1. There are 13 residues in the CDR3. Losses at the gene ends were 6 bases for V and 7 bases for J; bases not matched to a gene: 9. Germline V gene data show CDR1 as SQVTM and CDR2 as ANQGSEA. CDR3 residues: CSVGLQGAAGYTF. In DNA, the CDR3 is TGCAGCGTCGGACTACAGGGGGCGGCTGGCTACACCTTC.

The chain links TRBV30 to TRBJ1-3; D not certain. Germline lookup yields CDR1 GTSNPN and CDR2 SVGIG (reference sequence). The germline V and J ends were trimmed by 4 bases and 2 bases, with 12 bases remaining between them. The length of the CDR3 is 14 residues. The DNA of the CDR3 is TGTGCCTGGACATCCCCCGCAGCTGGAAACACCATATATTTT. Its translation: CAWTSPAAGNTIYF.

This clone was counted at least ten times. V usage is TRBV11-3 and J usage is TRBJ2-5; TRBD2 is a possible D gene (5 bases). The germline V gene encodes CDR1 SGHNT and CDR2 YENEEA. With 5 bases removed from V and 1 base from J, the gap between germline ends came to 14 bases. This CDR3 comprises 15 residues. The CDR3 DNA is TGTGCCAGCAGCCCCGGAGGTACCGGCCAAGAGACCCAGTACTTC. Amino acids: CASSPGGTGQETQYF.

The CDR3 DNA is TGTGCCAGCAGTTCGGAGGGGGTGTACAATGAGCAGTTCTTC. It yields the protein CASSSEGVYNEQFF. This chain links TRBV25-1 with TRBJ2-1; D possibly matches TRBD1 or TRBD2 (6 bases each). Per the germline V gene, CDR1 is MGHDK and CDR2 is SYGVNS. V lost 5 bases and J lost 4, with 12 bases in between. The CDR3 extends over 14 amino acids.

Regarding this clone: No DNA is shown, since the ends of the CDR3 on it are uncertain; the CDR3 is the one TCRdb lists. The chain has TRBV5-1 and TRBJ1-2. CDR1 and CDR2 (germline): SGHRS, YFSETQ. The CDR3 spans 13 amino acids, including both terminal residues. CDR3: CASSTSGNYGYTF.

The CDR3 protein is CASRSGTKNTGELFF. The CDR3 DNA is TGTGCCAGCAGATCCGGGACTAAAAACACCGGGGAGCTGTTTTTT. J is TRBJ2-2 and V is TRBV27, with TRBD2 matching 7 bases. Germline CDR1 is MNHEY and CDR2 is SMNVEV (reference sequence). The V and J ends lost 6 bases and 2 bases, in that order; junction bases with no gene match: 6. The CDR3 runs 15 residues.

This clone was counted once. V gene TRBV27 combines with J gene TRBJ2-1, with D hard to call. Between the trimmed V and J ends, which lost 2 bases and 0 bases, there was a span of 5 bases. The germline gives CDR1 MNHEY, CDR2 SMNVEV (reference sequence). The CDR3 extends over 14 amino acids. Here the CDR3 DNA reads TGTGCCAGCAGTTTAGGGGTCTCCTACAATGAGCAGTTCTTC. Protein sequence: CASSLGVSYNEQFF.

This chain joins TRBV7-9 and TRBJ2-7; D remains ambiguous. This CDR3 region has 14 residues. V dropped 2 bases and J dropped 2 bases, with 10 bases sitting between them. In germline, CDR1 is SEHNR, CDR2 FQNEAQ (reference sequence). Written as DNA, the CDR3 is TGTGCCAGCAGCTTATTGGCCCAAACCTACGAGCAGTACTTC. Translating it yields CASSLLAQTYEQYF.

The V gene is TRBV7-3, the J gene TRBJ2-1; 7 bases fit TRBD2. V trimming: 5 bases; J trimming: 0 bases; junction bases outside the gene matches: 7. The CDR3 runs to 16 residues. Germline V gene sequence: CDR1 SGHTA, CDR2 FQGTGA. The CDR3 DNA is TGTGCCAGCAGCGACCAGCGGGGATCCTCCTACAATGAGCAGTTCTTC. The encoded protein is CASSDQRGSSYNEQFF. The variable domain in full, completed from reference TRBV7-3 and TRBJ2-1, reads GAGVSQTPSNKVTEKGKYVELRCDPISGHTALYWYRQSLGQGPEFLIYFQGTGAADDSGLPNDRFFAVRPEGSVSTLKIQRTERGDSAVYLCASSDQRGSSYNEQFFGPGTRLTVL.

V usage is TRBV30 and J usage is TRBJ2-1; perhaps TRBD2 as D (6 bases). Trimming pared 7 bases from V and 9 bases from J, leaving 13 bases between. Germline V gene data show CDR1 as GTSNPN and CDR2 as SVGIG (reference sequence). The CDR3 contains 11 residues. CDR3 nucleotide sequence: TGTGCCTCCCTCCCCGGGGGTGAGCAGTTCTTC. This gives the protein CASLPGGEQFF.

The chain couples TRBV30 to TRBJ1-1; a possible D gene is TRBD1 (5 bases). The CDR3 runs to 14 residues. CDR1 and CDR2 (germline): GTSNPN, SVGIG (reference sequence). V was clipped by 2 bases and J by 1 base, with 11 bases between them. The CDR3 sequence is CAWSLGDGNTEAFF. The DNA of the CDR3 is TGTGCCTGGAGTCTGGGGGACGGGAACACTGAAGCTTTCTTT.

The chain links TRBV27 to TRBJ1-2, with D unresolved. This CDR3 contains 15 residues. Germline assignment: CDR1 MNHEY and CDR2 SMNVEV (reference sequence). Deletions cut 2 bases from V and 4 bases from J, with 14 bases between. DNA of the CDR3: TGTGCCAGCAGTTTAACCTTCGGACCACTCTATGGCTACACCTTC. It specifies CASSLTFGPLYGYTF.